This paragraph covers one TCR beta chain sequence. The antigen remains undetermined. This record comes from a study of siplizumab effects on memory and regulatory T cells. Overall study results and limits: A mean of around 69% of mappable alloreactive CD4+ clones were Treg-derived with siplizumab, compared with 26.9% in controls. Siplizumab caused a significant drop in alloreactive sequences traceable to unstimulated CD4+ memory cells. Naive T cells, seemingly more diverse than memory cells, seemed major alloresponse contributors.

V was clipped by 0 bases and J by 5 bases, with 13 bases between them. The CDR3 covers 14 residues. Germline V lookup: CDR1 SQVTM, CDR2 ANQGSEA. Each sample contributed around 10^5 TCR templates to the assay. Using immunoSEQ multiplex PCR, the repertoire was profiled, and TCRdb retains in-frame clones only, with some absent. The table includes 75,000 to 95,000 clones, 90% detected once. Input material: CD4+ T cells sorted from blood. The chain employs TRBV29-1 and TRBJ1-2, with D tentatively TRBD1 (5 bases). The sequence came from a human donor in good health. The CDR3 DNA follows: TGCAGCGTTGAAGATCGTAGGGGACTATATGGCTACACCTTC. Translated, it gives CSVEDRRGLYGYTF.